What follows are 2 T cell receptor beta chains derived from one specimen sequenced in a study of OX40 agonist ivuxolimab in advanced cancers. TCRdb keeps only in-frame clones here, not all; method: immunoSEQ multiplex PCR. The table has tens of thousands of clones, 75% to 95% seen once; the top ten hold roughly 2.6%. Here the sequenced sample was CD4+ or CD8+ T cells sorted from blood, taken in a trial of the OX40 agonist ivuxolimab. The receptors here all came from an adult with an advanced solid tumor such as melanoma, head and neck, liver or kidney cancer.

The chain is built from TRBV23-1 and TRBJ2-6, with D perhaps matching TRBD2 (5 bases). TRBV23-1 is an ORF for which the function is uncertain. This CDR3 comprises 19 residues. The V end was cut by 8 bases, the J end by 0 bases, with 23 bases between. Here the CDR3 DNA reads TGCGCCAGCGACGCAGATTGGGATTTGGGAGACTCTGGGGCCAACGTCCTGACTTTC. It codes for CASDADWDLGDSGANVLTF.

The V gene is TRBV28, the J gene TRBJ2-1; the D gene is possibly TRBD1 (5 bases). The V end lost 2 bases, the J end lost 6 bases, and 11 bases lay between the germline ends. This CDR3 has 14 residues. The germline V gene has CDR1 MDHEN and CDR2 SYDVKM. Written as DNA, the CDR3 is TGTGCCAGCAGTTTAGGGCTAAGGGGCAATGAGCAGTTCTTC. Encoded protein: CASSLGLRGNEQFF.